The source of this T cell receptor (beta chain) is a study of cytomegalovirus exposure and HLA in healthy donors. This CDR3 contains 14 residues. CDR1 and CDR2 from the germline V gene are ENHRY and SYGVKD. V was shortened by 3 bases and J by 6 bases, with 14 bases between the two germline ends. 13 Jbeta primers and 60 Vbeta primers were used for the PCR. Per the original data handling: Unique TCR beta chains totaled 65 million to 95 million in a later count, with around 10 million of them shared. Repertoires were generated with immunoSEQ multiplex PCR, while TCRdb's copy carries only in-frame clones and drops some. Clonal size and the V and J genes are those of that table, whereas D and trimming came from the DNA. The table lists roughly 150,000 clones, approximately 82% of them singletons. Study results and limitations: CMV antigen specificity was confirmed in vitro for a few CMV-associated chains. Most TCR sequences were uncommon, yet certain public TCRs appeared in many donors. Cytomegalovirus-associated status was assigned to fewer than 200 TCR beta chains.

This clone was recorded only once. The antigen is undetermined. This chain connects TRBV10-3 to TRBJ1-1; D possibly corresponds to TRBD1 (5 bases). The source is a man aged 18 to 29 in good health and CMV-seropositive. Sample: PBMCs. CDR3 loop: CAISDSQGSSEAFF. The CDR3 coding sequence is TGTGCCATCAGTGACTCTCAGGGTTCGTCTGAAGCTTTCTTT.